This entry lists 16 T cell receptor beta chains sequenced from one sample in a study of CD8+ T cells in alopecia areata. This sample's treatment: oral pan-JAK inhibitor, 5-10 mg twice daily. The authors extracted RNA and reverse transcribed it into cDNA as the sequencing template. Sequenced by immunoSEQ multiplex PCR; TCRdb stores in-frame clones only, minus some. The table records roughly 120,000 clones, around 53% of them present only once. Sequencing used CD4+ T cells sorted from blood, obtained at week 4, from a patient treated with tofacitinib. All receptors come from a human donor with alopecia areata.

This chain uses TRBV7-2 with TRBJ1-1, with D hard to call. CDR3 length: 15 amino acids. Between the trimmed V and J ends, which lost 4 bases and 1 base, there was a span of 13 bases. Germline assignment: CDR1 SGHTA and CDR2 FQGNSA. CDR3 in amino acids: CASSSGGRQNTEAFF. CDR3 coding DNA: TGTGCCAGCAGCTCGGGAGGACGGCAGAACACTGAAGCTTTCTTT.

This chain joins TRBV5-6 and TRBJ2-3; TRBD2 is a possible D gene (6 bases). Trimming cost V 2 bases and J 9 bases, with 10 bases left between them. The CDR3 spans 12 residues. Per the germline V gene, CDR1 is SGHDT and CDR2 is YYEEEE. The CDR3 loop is CASSFGGVTQYF. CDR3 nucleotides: TGTGCCAGCAGCTTCGGAGGGGTAACGCAGTATTTT.

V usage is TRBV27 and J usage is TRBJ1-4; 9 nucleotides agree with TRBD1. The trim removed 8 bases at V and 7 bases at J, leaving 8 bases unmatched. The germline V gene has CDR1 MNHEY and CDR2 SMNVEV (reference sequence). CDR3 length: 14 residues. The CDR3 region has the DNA TGTGCCAGCGGCCCGGGACAGGGTCGTGAAAAACTGTTTTTT. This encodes CASGPGQGREKLFF. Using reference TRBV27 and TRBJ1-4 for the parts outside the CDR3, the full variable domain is EAQVTQNPRYLITVTGKKLTVTCSQNMNHEYMSWYRQDPGLGLRQIYYSMNVEVTDKGDVPEGYKVSRKEKRNFPLILESPSPNQTSLYFCASGPGQGREKLFFGSGTQLSVL.

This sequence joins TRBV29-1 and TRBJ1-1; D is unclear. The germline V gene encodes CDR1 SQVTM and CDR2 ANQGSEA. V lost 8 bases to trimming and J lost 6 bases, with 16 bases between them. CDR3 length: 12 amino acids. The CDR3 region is CSFLDPPSEAFF. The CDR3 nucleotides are TGCAGCTTTCTGGACCCGCCGTCTGAAGCTTTCTTT. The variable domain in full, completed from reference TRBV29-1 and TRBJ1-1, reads SAVISQKPSRDICQRGTSLTIQCQVDSQVTMMFWYRQQPGQSLTLIATANQGSEATYESGFVIDKFPISRPNLTFSTLTVSNMSPEDSSIYLCSFLDPPSEAFFGQGTRLTVV.

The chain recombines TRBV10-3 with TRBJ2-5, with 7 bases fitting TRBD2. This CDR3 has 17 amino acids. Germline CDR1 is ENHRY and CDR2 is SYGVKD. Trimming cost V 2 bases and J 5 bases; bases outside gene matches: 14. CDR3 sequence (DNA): TGTGCCATCAGTGAGGGGAGGGGCCCACCCGAAGGGGAGACCCAGTACTTC. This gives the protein CAISEGRGPPEGETQYF.

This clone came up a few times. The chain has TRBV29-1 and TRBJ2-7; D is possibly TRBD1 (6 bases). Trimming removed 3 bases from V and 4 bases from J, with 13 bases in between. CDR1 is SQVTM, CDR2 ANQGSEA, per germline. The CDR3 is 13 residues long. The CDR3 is CSVDLGQGYEQYF. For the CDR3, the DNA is TGCAGCGTTGACTTGGGACAAGGGTACGAGCAGTACTTC.

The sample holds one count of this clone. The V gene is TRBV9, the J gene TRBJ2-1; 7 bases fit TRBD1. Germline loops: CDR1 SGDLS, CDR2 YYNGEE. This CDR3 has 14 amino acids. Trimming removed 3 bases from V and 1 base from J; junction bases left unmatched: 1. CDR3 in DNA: TGTGCCAGCAGCGAGGGACAGTCCTACAATGAGCAGTTCTTC. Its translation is CASSEGQSYNEQFF.

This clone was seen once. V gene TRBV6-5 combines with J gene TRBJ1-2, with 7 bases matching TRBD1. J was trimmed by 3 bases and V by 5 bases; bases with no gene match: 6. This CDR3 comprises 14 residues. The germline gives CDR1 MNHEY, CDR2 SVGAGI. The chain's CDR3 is CASSDYTGDYGYTF. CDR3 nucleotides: TGTGCCAGCAGTGATTACACAGGGGACTATGGCTACACCTTC.

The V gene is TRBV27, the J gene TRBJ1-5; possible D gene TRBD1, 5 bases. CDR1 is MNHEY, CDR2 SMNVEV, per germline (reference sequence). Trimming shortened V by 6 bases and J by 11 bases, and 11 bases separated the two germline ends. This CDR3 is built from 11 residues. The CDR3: CASRGVSAQHF. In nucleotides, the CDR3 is TGTGCCAGCAGGGGGGTATCGGCCCAGCATTTT.

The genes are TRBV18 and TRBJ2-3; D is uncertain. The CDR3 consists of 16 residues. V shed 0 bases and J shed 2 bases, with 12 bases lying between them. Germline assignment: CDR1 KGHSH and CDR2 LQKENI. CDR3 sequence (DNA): TGTGCCAGCTCACCACCGCCCGCAGCCGACACAGATACGCAGTATTTT. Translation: CASSPPPAADTDTQYF. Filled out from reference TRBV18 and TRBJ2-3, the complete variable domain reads NAGVMQNPRHLVRRRGQEARLRCSPMKGHSHVYWYRQLPEEGLKFMVYLQKENIIDESGMPKERFSAEFPKEGPSILRIQQVVRGDSAAYFCASSPPPAADTDTQYFGPGTRLTVL.

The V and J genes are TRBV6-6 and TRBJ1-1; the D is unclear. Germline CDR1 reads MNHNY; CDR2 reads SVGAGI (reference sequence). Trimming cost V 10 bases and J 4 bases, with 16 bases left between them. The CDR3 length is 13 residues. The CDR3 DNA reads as TGTGCCATCCTCCGACAAGGCGGCACTGAAGCTTTCTTT. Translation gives CAILRQGGTEAFF.

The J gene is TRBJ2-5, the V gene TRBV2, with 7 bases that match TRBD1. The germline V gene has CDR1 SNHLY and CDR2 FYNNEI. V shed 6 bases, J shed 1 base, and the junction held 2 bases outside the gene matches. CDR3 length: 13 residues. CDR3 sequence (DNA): TGTGCCAGCAGCCGGGACAGCCAAGAGACCCAGTACTTC. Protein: CASSRDSQETQYF.

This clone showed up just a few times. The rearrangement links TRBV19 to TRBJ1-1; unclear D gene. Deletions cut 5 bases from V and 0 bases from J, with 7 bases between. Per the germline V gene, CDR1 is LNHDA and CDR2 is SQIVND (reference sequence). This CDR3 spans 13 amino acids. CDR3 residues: CASSRILNTEAFF. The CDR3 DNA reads TGTGCCAGTAGTCGGATCCTGAACACTGAAGCTTTCTTT.

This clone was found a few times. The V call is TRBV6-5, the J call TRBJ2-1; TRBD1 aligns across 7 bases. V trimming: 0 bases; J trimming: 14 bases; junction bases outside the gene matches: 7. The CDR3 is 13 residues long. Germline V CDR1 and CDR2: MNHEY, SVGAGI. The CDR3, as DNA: TGTGCCAGCAGTTACTCCCCTCGACAGGGCGAGTTCTTC. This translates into CASSYSPRQGEFF.

Here the CDR3 DNA reads TGCAGCGTTGGCCGACAGAACGAGCAGTACTTC. Its protein is CSVGRQNEQYF. The chain is built from TRBV29-1 and TRBJ2-7; D is possibly TRBD1 (5 bases). The CDR3 has 11 residues. Germline loops: CDR1 SQVTM, CDR2 ANQGSEA. With 4 bases removed from V and 5 bases from J, the gap between germline ends came to 9 bases.

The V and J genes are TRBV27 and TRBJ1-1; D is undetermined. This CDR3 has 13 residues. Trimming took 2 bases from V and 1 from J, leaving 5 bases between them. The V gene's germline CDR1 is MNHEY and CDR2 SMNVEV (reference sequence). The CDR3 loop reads CASSLGRNTEAFF. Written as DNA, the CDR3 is TGTGCCAGCAGTTTAGGCAGGAACACTGAAGCTTTCTTT.